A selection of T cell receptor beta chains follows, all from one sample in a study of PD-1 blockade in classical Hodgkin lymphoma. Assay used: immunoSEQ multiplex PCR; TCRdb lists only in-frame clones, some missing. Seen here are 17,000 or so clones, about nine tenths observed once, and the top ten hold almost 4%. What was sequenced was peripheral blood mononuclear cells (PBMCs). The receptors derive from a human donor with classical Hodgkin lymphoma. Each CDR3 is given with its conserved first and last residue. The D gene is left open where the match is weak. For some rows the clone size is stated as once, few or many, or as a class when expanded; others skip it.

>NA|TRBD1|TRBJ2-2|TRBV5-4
TGTGCCAGCAGCTTCAACAGGGGCCAGACCGGGGAGCTGTTTTTT
CASSFNRGQTGELFF
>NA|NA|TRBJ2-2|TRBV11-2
TGTGCCAGCAGCTTAGGATGGCTTCGGCGGGAAAAGACCGGGGAGCTGTTTTTT
CASSLGWLRREKTGELFF
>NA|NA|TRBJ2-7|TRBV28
TGTGCCAGCAGTTATGGTGGTGAGCAGTACTTC
CASSYGGEQYF
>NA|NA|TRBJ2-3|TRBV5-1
TGCGCCAGCAGTCGAAGACAGGCTCCTAGCACAGATACGCAGTATTTT
CASSRRQAPSTDTQYF
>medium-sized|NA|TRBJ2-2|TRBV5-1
TGCGCCAGCAGCGGCGGGTCCCCTGGCACCGGGGAGCTGTTTTTT
CASSGGSPGTGELFF
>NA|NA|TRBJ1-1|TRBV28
TGTGCCAGCAGTTCCCCTTCGGGGGGGGACACTGAAGCTTTCTTT
CASSSPSGGDTEAFF
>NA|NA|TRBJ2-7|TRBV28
TGTGCCAGCAGTACAGGTTACGAGCAGTACTTC
CASSTGYEQYF
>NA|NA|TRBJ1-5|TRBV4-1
TGCGCCAGCAGCCAAGATAGGGGGGTGCCCCAGCATTTT
CASSQDRGVPQHF
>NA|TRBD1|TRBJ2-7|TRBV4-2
TGTGCCAGCAGCCTAGGACAGGGGTTAGACGAGCAGTACTTC
CASSLGQGLDEQYF
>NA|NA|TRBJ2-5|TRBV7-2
TGTGCCAGCAGCTTACCCTCAGGGGGGGGGACCCAGTACTTC
CASSLPSGGGTQYF
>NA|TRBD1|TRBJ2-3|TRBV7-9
TGTGCCAGCAGTTACGGACAGGCCACAGATCCGCAGTATTTT
CASSYGQATDPQYF
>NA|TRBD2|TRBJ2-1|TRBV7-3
TGTGCCAGCAGCTTAACCGGGACTACCTACTACAATGAGCAGTTCTTC
CASSLTGTTYYNEQFF
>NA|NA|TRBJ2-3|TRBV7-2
TGTGCCAGCAGCTTAGGAAGGAATAACCGGGCAGATACGCAGTATTTT
CASSLGRNNRADTQYF
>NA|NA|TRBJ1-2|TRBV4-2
TGTGCCAGCAGCCAAGACCTCTACTCCTGGCAGGGGATTAATGGCTACACCTTC
CASSQDLYSWQGINGYTF
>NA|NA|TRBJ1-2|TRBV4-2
TGTGCCAGCAGCCCCGGGACGGACTACTATGGCTACACCTTC
CASSPGTDYYGYTF
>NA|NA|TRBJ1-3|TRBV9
TGTGCCAGCAGCCCCACAGGGTCAGGAAACACCATATATTTT
CASSPTGSGNTIYF
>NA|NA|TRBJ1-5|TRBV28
TGTGCCAGTACAGGGAGCAATCAGCCCCAGCATTTT
CASTGSNQPQHF
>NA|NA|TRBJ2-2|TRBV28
TGTGCCAGCAGTCCGAGGACAGTCGGGGAGCTGTTTTTT
CASSPRTVGELFF
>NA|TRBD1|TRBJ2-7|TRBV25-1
TGTGCCAGCAGTGGGTACGGGACAGGTAACTACGAGCAGTACTTC
CASSGYGTGNYEQYF
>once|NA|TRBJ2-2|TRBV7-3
TGTGCCAGCCGGGGGGCCGTGAACACCGGGGAGCTGTTTTTT
CASRGAVNTGELFF
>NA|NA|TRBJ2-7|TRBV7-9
TGTGCCAGCAGCTTGGGTCGCGAACTCCGAGCAACATACGAGCAGTACTTC
CASSLGRELRATYEQYF
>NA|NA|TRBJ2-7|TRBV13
TGTGCCAGCAGCCCCCCAGGCCCCTACGAGCAGTACTTC
CASSPPGPYEQYF
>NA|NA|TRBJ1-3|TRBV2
TGTGCCAGCAGTGCAGACTCTGGAAACACCATATATTTT
CASSADSGNTIYF
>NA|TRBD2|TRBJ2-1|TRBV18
TGTGCCAGCTCACCAGGGACTAGCGGGAGCGGATACAATGAGCAGTTCTTC
CASSPGTSGSGYNEQFF
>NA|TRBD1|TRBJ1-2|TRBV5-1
TGCGCCAGCAGCTTGGGGACAGGGGGAATCTATGGCTACACCTTC
CASSLGTGGIYGYTF
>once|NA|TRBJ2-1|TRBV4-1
TGCGCCAGCAGCCTTCCGGGCCAAATCAACAATGAGCAGTTCTTC
CASSLPGQINNEQFF
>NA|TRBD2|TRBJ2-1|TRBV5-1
TGCGCCAGCAGCTTGGATATGGGGACTAGCGGGAGGGCGCGGGAGCAGTTCTTC
CASSLDMGTSGRAREQFF
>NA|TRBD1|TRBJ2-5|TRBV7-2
TGTGCCAGCAGATCCGGACAGGGGGCGCTTTTTACCCAGTACTTC
CASRSGQGALFTQYF
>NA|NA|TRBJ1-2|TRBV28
TGTGCCAGCAGCAAGTACGACAGTAACTATGGCTACACCTTC
CASSKYDSNYGYTF
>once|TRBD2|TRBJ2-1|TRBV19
TGTGCCAGTAGTATCGAAAGCGGGAGACTTGAGCAGTTCTTC
CASSIESGRLEQFF
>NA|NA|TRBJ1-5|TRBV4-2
TGTGCCAGCAGCCAACAATATAGCAATCAGCCCCAGCATTTT
CASSQQYSNQPQHF
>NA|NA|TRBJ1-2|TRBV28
TGTGCCAGCAGTGCCCCCCCGGAATCTCCCCGCTACACCTTC
CASSAPPESPRYTF
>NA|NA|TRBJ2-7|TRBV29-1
TGCAGCGTTACGAACTTGAGGGGATCCGAGCAGTACTTC
CSVTNLRGSEQYF
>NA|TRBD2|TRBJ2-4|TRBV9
TGTGCCAGCAGCACGGGACTAGCGGGCGGAAACATTCAGTACTTC
CASSTGLAGGNIQYF
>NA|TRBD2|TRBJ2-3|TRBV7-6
TGTGCCAGCAGCCCCAGAGGGACTAGCGGGAGAGAGGAAGATACGCAGTATTTT
CASSPRGTSGREEDTQYF
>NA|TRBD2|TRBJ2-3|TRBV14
TGTGCCAGCAGCCAATCCGGGACTAGCGGGAGGCCTACTCGCACAGATACGCAGTATTTT
CASSQSGTSGRPTRTDTQYF
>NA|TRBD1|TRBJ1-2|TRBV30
TGTGCCTGGAGGGTTCAGGGGGCGAAAGGCTACACCTTC
CAWRVQGAKGYTF
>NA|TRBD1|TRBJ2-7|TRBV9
TGTGCCAGCAGCGTAGCGACAGGGGCTCACTACGAGCAGTACTTC
CASSVATGAHYEQYF
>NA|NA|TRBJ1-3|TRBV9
TGTGCCAGCAGCGTAGTGGGGAGCTCTGGAAACACCATATATTTT
CASSVVGSSGNTIYF
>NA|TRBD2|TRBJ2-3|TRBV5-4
TGTGCCAGCAGCTTTAGCGGGAGGGTCACAGATACGCAGTATTTT
CASSFSGRVTDTQYF
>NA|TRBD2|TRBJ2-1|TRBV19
TGTGCCAGTAGTTCTAGCGGGAGTAGGGGTGAGCAGTTCTTC
CASSSSGSRGEQFF
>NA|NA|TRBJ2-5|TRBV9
TGTGCCAGCAGCGTAGAGCCGGGACGGGGGACCCAGTACTTC
CASSVEPGRGTQYF
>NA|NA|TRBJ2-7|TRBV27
TGTGCCAGCAGTTTATTAGGCGCGGGAACCTACGAGCAGTACTTC
CASSLLGAGTYEQYF
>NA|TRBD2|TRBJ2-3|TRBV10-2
TGCGCCAGCAGACCTAGCGGGAGGACAGATACGCAGTATTTT
CASRPSGRTDTQYF
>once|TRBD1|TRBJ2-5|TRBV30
TGTGCCTGGGGTACAGGGGGCCGCTGGACCCAGTACTTC
CAWGTGGRWTQYF
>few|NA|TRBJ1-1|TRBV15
TGTGCCACCAGCCCCCCCCAGCCGGCGAACACTGAAGCTTTCTTT
CATSPPQPANTEAFF
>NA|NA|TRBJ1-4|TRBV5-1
TGCGCCAGCAGCTTGGGTGGGCAATCGGGTGAAAAACTGTTTTTT
CASSLGGQSGEKLFF
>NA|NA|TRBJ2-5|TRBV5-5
TGTGCCAGCAGCTTGGGAGGGGTGACAGTTCAAGAGACCCAGTACTTC
CASSLGGVTVQETQYF
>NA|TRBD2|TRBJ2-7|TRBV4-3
TGCGCCAGCAGCCAAGATAGAGCGGGAGCCTATTACGAGCAGTACTTC
CASSQDRAGAYYEQYF
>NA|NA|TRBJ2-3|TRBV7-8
TGTGCCAGCAGCCAAAGTACCCGCACGGATACGCAGTATTTT
CASSQSTRTDTQYF
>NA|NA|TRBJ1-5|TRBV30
TGTGCCTGGAGTGTCGGGAGCAATCAGCCCCAGCATTTT
CAWSVGSNQPQHF
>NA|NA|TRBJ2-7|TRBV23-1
TGCGCCAAAAGGGGTGCTCTAGGGGAGCAGTACTTC
CAKRGALGEQYF
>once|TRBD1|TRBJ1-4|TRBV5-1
TGCGCCAGCAGCTTCGCAGGGGGCGATGAAAAACTGTTTTTT
CASSFAGGDEKLFF
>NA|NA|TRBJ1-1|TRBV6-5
TGTGCCAGCAGGGACCCGGGCTTAAGAAACACTGAAGCTTTCTTT
CASRDPGLRNTEAFF
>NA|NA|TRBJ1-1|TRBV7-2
TGTGCCAGCAGCCTTCGGACGGGGAACGCTGAAGCTTTCTTT
CASSLRTGNAEAFF
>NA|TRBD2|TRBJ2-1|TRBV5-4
TGTGCCAGCAGGCGGACTAGCGGGAGGGCATCCTACAATGAGCAGTTCTTC
CASRRTSGRASYNEQFF
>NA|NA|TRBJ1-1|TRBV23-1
TGCGCCAGCAGTCCAGGCCGAGAGGCTCATGAAGCTTTCTTT
CASSPGREAHEAFF
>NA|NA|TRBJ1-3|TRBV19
TGTGCCAGTAAAAACTACTCTGGAAACACCATATATTTT
CASKNYSGNTIYF